One sample yielded the 2 T cell receptor beta chains listed below, sequenced in a study of blood T cell repertoires in COVID-19. Using immunoSEQ multiplex PCR, the repertoire was profiled, and TCRdb retains in-frame clones only, with some absent. The table has roughly 340,000 clones, roughly 90% seen once. Input material: peripheral blood. These receptors came from a woman in her 70s with COVID-19, enrolled during active disease.

This clone was seen only a few times. This rearrangement joins TRBV3-1 (or the pseudogene TRBV3-2) to TRBJ2-3; D is perhaps TRBD1 (5 bases). Germline CDR1 LGHDT, CDR2 YNNKEL (reference sequence). This CDR3 has 15 amino acids. The V and J ends lost 0 bases and 10 bases respectively, with 17 bases between them. For the CDR3, the DNA is TGTGCCAGCAGCCAAGAGTGGCAGGGCGGCAGTGCGCAGTATTTT. This gives the protein CASSQEWQGGSAQYF.

The CDR3 loop reads CASSPRSGTGNEQYF. DNA for the CDR3: TGTGCCAGCTCACCACGTTCCGGGACAGGGAACGAGCAGTACTTC. The J gene is TRBJ2-7, the V gene TRBV18; TRBD1 matches 9 bases. J gave up 5 bases and V 1 base, and 6 bases lay outside the gene matches. Germline V gives CDR1 KGHSH, CDR2 LQKENI. The CDR3 loop spans 15 amino acids.